This is a list of T cell receptor beta chains from one sample in a study of T cells in Graves' hyperthyroidism and ophthalmopathy. TCRdb used MiXCR to reprocess the multiplex PCR reads, holding one entry per CDR3 protein. The sample shows hundreds of thousands of distinct CDR3 sequences, roughly 15% of them seen only once. Sequenced input: blood. Every receptor here comes from a woman aged 45-59 years with Graves' ophthalmopathy. The CDR3 runs from the conserved cysteine through the conserved F or W. A D gene is named only where the DNA matches it firmly. Size is omitted from some rows. Given values are once, few, many or a class for expanded clones.

CDR3,DNA,J,D,V,size
CASSLQASANYGYTF,TGTGCCAGCAGCTTGCAGGCGAGTGCTAACTATGGCTACACCTTC,TRBJ1-2,NA,TRBV5-5,NA
CAWAGSGANVLTF,TGTGCCTGGGCAGGCTCTGGGGCCAACGTCCTGACTTTC,TRBJ2-6,NA,TRBV30,many
CSASFLAKNIQYF,TGCAGTGCTAGTTTTCTAGCCAAAAACATTCAGTACTTC,TRBJ2-4,NA,TRBV20-1,few
CASSQVQEIGELFF,TGTGCCAGCAGCCAAGTTCAGGAGATCGGGGAGCTGTTTTTT,TRBJ2-2,NA,TRBV3-1,many
CSVVGILNTEAFF,TGCAGCGTTGTCGGGATCCTGAACACTGAAGCTTTCTTT,TRBJ1-1,NA,TRBV29-1,NA
CASRYYNEQFF,TGTGCCAGCAGGTATTACAATGAGCAGTTCTTC,TRBJ2-1,NA,TRBV12-3/TRBV12-4,many
CASSIAGGLNNEQFF,TGTGCCAGTAGTATAGCGGGAGGCTTAAACAATGAGCAGTTCTTC,TRBJ2-1,TRBD2,TRBV19,few
CAISAPSGRKGDEQFF,TGTGCCATCAGTGCCCCTAGCGGGAGAAAAGGGGATGAGCAGTTCTTC,TRBJ2-1,TRBD2,TRBV10-3,few
CASSVVPGTANNEQFF,TGTGCCAGCAGCGTAGTGCCGGGGACAGCAAACAATGAGCAGTTCTTC,TRBJ2-1,TRBD1,TRBV9,NA
CASSTGQGRGYEQYF,TGTGCCAGCAGCACCGGACAGGGACGGGGCTACGAGCAGTACTTC,TRBJ2-7,TRBD1,TRBV7-9,many
CASSPKDSLGTNIQYF,TGTGCCAGCTCACCCAAGGACAGTTTGGGGACAAACATTCAGTACTTC,TRBJ2-4,NA,TRBV18,few
CASSIPTGLAVLAKNIQYF,TGTGCCAGTAGTATCCCCACGGGACTAGCGGTTCTAGCCAAAAACATTCAGTACTTC,TRBJ2-4,TRBD2,TRBV19,NA
CASSSPGLAGVLEQYF,TGTGCCAGCAGCTCGCCGGGACTAGCGGGAGTTCTCGAGCAGTACTTC,TRBJ2-7,TRBD2,TRBV11-3,many
CASSFPDTNYEQYF,TGTGCCAGCAGTTTCCCGGACACAAATTACGAGCAGTACTTC,TRBJ2-7,NA,TRBV27,NA
CASSFFGGANEKLFF,TGTGCCAGCAGTTTTTTTGGAGGGGCTAATGAAAAACTGTTTTTT,TRBJ1-4,NA,TRBV12-3/TRBV12-4,many
CASSILGGNEQFF,TGTGCCAGTAGTATACTCGGTGGCAATGAGCAGTTCTTC,TRBJ2-1,NA,TRBV19,many
CASSYPGLAGGPDHHEQFF,TGTGCCAGCAGTTACCCGGGACTAGCGGGAGGGCCGGATCATCATGAGCAGTTCTTC,TRBJ2-1,TRBD2,TRBV6-6,many